A single sample is the source of the 13 T cell receptor beta chains below, sequenced in a study of shared clonotypes between healthy human individuals. Some clones are missing from TCRdb's copy, which holds only in-frame ones; the method was immunoSEQ multiplex PCR. The sample carries 450,000 to 500,000 clones, roughly 80% recorded once. The sequencing sample was made of PBMCs. The receptors here all came from a woman in her forties in good health. Some clones in this sample may be carry-over from other donors' samples.

This chain joins TRBV7-8 and TRBJ1-3, with 7 nucleotides matching TRBD1. The germline gives CDR1 SGHVS, CDR2 FQNEAQ. V gave up 5 bases and J gave up 1 base; unmatched junction bases: 8. This CDR3 has 16 amino acids. This CDR3 is CASSPPGQPSGNTIYF. The DNA for the CDR3 is TGTGCCAGCAGCCCCCCGGGACAGCCTTCTGGAAACACCATATATTTT.

The V and J genes are TRBV30 and TRBJ1-3; a possible D gene is TRBD1 (5 bases). Between the trimmed V and J ends, which lost 1 base and 0 bases, there was a span of 13 bases. This CDR3 has 16 residues. Per germline, CDR1 GTSNPN and CDR2 SVGIG (reference sequence). The CDR3 is CAWSAGRQSSGNTIYF. In nucleotides, the CDR3 is TGTGCCTGGAGTGCGGGACGACAGAGCTCTGGAAACACCATATATTTT.

A few counts support this clone. The chain recombines TRBV7-9 with TRBJ2-7; D may be TRBD1 (6 bases). This CDR3 spans 10 amino acids. V lost 8 bases and J 4 bases, leaving 6 bases between the germline ends. Germline V gene sequence: CDR1 SEHNR, CDR2 FQNEAQ (reference sequence). In DNA form, the CDR3 reads TGTGCCAGCGGACAGTACGAGCAGTACTTC. Protein product: CASGQYEQYF.

As to this clone: Germline is not matched at one junction end, which may reflect a read error. V gene TRBV29-1 combines with J gene TRBJ1-1; no firm D call. The length of the CDR3 is 11 residues. From germline, CDR1 is SQVTM and CDR2 ANQGSEA. The CDR3 region is CSVKENTEAFF. The CDR3 DNA sequence: TGCAGCGTTAAAGAGAACACTGAAGCTTTCTTT. The full variable domain, completed using reference TRBV29-1 and TRBJ1-1, is SAVISQKPSRDICQRGTSLTIQCQVDSQVTMMFWYRQQPGQSLTLIATANQGSEATYESGFVIDKFPISRPNLTFSTLTVSNMSPEDSSIYLCSVKENTEAFFGQGTRLTVV.

The chain is built from TRBV28 and TRBJ1-2; D not certain. V was trimmed by 3 bases and J by 8 bases, leaving 10 bases between them. The CDR3 extends over 12 amino acids. CDR1 and CDR2 from the germline V gene are MDHEN and SYDVKM. This CDR3 is CASSLLQSGYTF. CDR3 bases: TGTGCCAGCAGTTTGTTACAGTCGGGCTACACCTTC.

The chain couples TRBV7-6 to TRBJ2-2; D gene ambiguous. Looked up from germline, CDR1 is SGHVS and CDR2 is FNYEAQ. CDR3 length: 15 residues. V gave up 7 bases and J gave up 4 bases, with 16 bases separating them. This CDR3 reads CASKPQTGITGELFF. In DNA form, the CDR3 reads TGTGCCAGCAAGCCGCAGACTGGAATCACCGGGGAGCTGTTTTTT.

The V gene is TRBV20-1, the J gene TRBJ1-1; D is perhaps TRBD1 (5 bases). There are 10 residues in the CDR3. Trimming removed 5 bases at V and 10 bases at J, with 11 bases between. Germline assignment: CDR1 DFQATT and CDR2 SNEGSKA (reference sequence). CDR3 sequence: CSAGDSRAFF. CDR3 bases: TGCAGTGCTGGGGACTCTAGAGCTTTCTTT.

V is TRBV27 and J is TRBJ1-3, with no clear D. CDR1 is MNHEY and CDR2 is SMNVEV in the germline V gene (reference sequence). V shed 5 bases and J shed 4 bases, with 12 bases lying between them. This CDR3 comprises 14 residues. CDR3 in amino acids: CASSPILSGNTIYF. As DNA, the CDR3 is TGTGCCAGCAGTCCTATCCTTAGCGGAAACACCATATATTTT.

This clone was seen a handful of times. The V call is TRBV20-1, the J call TRBJ2-7, with D tentatively TRBD2 (5 bases). CDR3 length: 11 residues. Trimming took off 1 base at V and 6 bases at J, with 7 bases between the two ends. The V gene's germline CDR1 is DFQATT and CDR2 SNEGSKA (reference sequence). CDR3 in DNA: TGCAGTGCTAGAGCCAGCGGCGAGCAGTACTTC. The encoded protein is CSARASGEQYF.

The rearrangement links TRBV28 to TRBJ1-4; weak D call: TRBD1 (5 bases). The ends were cut back, 8 bases at V and 7 bases at J, with 17 bases in the middle. Germline V CDR1 and CDR2: MDHEN, SYDVKM. The CDR3 spans 14 residues. The CDR3 DNA reads TGTGCCAGCGAGATAGGGGTGAGGGGTGAAAAACTGTTTTTT. This sequence encodes CASEIGVRGEKLFF.

The rearrangement uses TRBV5-1 and TRBJ2-1; D is ambiguous. The CDR3 has 14 amino acids. Germline-derived CDR1 and CDR2 are SGHRS and YFSETQ. Trimming took off 5 bases at V and 5 bases at J, with 14 bases between the two ends. In DNA, the CDR3 is TGCGCCAGCAGGGGTAACGGACCGAACAATGAGCAGTTCTTC. Protein product: CASRGNGPNNEQFF.

This clone was counted at least ten times. The same CDR3 also results from other DNA sequences found in this sample. CDR3 sequence reads: CSVGVGTYEQYF. CDR3 in DNA: TGCAGCGTTGGGGTCGGTACCTACGAGCAGTACTTC. J is TRBJ2-7 and V is TRBV29-1; D is unresolved. Looked up from germline, CDR1 is SQVTM and CDR2 is ANQGSEA. The V end was cut by 4 bases, the J end by 2 bases, with 9 bases between. This CDR3 is built from 12 residues.

V gene TRBV4-1 combines with J gene TRBJ2-7; D perhaps matches TRBD2 (6 bases). There are 16 residues in the CDR3. The germline CDR1 and CDR2 sequences are MGHRA and YSYEKL. Trimming pared 3 bases from V and 2 bases from J, leaving 17 bases between. The CDR3 loop is CASSHLGTRSTYEQYF. The CDR3 coding sequence is TGCGCCAGCAGCCACCTCGGGACTCGCTCAACCTACGAGCAGTACTTC.